The next 16 T cell receptor beta chains were all read from a single sample in a study of CD8+ T cells in alopecia areata. RNA, once extracted, was reverse transcribed into cDNA for use as the sequencing template. Sequencing was performed with immunoSEQ multiplex PCR; in TCRdb, only in-frame clones are kept and a portion is missing. The table has 150,000 or so clones, 45% to 60% seen once. Sequenced sample: CD4+ T cells sorted from blood. The origin of the receptors is a human donor with alopecia areata.

This chain uses TRBV10-3 with TRBJ1-5; D remains unclear. CDR1 is ENHRY, CDR2 SYGVKD, per germline. The CDR3 totals 15 residues. With 8 bases removed from V and 0 bases from J, the gap between germline ends came to 14 bases. CDR3 sequence (DNA): TGTGCCATCTCGGCGGGCATCGATAGCAATCAGCCCCAGCATTTT. Its translation is CAISAGIDSNQPQHF.

The chain has TRBV30 and TRBJ1-1; a weak D match, TRBD1 (5 bases). The germline CDR1 and CDR2 sequences are GTSNPN and SVGIG (reference sequence). Trimming pared 5 bases from V and 5 bases from J, leaving 15 bases between. The CDR3 consists of 13 residues. CDR3 nucleotide sequence: TGTGCCTGGGATCGGGCAGGGTTAACTGAAGCTTTCTTT. Amino acids: CAWDRAGLTEAFF. The whole variable domain, remainder taken from reference TRBV30 and TRBJ1-1, is SQTIHQWPATLVQPVGSPLSLECTVEGTSNPNLYWYRQAAGRGLQLLFYSVGIGQISSEVPQNLSASRPQDRQFILSSKKLLLSDSGFYLCAWDRAGLTEAFFGQGTRLTVV.

This clone was counted a few times. The DNA of the CDR3 is TGCGCCAGCAGCTTTGAAGCGGGGCCCTACAATGAGCAGTTCTTC. Its protein product is CASSFEAGPYNEQFF. V and J are TRBV5-1 and TRBJ2-1; 7 positions agree with TRBD2. The V gene end was trimmed by 2 bases and the J gene end by 2 bases; junction bases not matched to a gene: 4. The CDR3 runs to 15 residues. CDR1 is SGHRS, CDR2 YFSETQ, per germline.

The rearrangement joins TRBV5-1 to TRBJ1-1, with D unclear. The V and J ends lost 0 bases and 4 bases respectively, with 16 bases between them. Germline V gives CDR1 SGHRS, CDR2 YFSETQ. This CDR3 is built from 16 residues. The CDR3: CASSLVTHRLGTEAFF. Here the CDR3 DNA reads TGCGCCAGCAGCTTGGTTACCCACAGACTTGGCACTGAAGCTTTCTTT.

The chain has TRBV30 and TRBJ1-1; D is uncertain. V was cut by 3 bases and J by 5 bases, with 7 bases left in between. Germline loops: CDR1 GTSNPN, CDR2 SVGIG (reference sequence). CDR3 length: 11 amino acids. The CDR3 loop is CAWSIGTEAFF. CDR3 DNA: TGTGCCTGGAGCATTGGGACTGAAGCTTTCTTT.

The chain carries TRBV13 and TRBJ2-1; TRBD1 is a possible D gene (5 bases). The CDR3 is 15 amino acids. Deletions cut 7 bases from V and 6 bases from J, with 19 bases between. Germline values: CDR1 PRHDT, CDR2 FYEKMQ (reference sequence). Here the CDR3 reads CASNQYRIDSNEQFF. CDR3 bases: TGTGCCAGCAACCAGTACAGAATCGACAGCAATGAGCAGTTCTTC.

In its sample, this clone was seen a few times. The rearrangement links TRBV29-1 to TRBJ2-7, with TRBD2 matching 14 bases. V lost 6 bases and J lost 7; bases outside the gene matches: 5. The length of the CDR3 is 13 residues. CDR1 SQVTM and CDR2 ANQGSEA come from the germline V gene. In DNA form, the CDR3 reads TGCAGCGTGTTGGGACTAGCGGGAGTAGAGCAGTACTTC. Translating it yields CSVLGLAGVEQYF.

The genes are TRBV27 and TRBJ1-2, with 8 bases identical to TRBD1. The CDR3 has 13 amino acids. The trim removed 5 bases at V and 7 bases at J, leaving 6 bases unmatched. Germline assignment: CDR1 MNHEY and CDR2 SMNVEV (reference sequence). The CDR3 reads CASSSRTGFGYTF. The CDR3 DNA is TGTGCCAGCAGTAGCCGGACAGGGTTTGGCTACACCTTC.

This clone came up once. The rearrangement joins TRBV9 to TRBJ2-3, with a possible D match to TRBD1 (6 bases). This CDR3 comprises 14 residues. Germline V gene data show CDR1 as SGDLS and CDR2 as YYNGEE. V gave up 3 bases and J gave up 4 bases, with 12 bases separating them. This chain's CDR3 is CASSAGQGADTQYF. The DNA for the CDR3 is TGTGCCAGCAGCGCGGGACAAGGCGCAGATACGCAGTATTTT.

This clone was found a few times. The chain combines TRBV29-1 with TRBJ2-7; D tentatively reads TRBD1 or TRBD2 (5 bases each). Trimming removed 7 bases at V and 6 bases at J, with 22 bases between. Germline V lookup: CDR1 SQVTM, CDR2 ANQGSEA. The CDR3 runs 14 residues. For the CDR3, the DNA is TGCAGCGCCACTCCGGGACCCCTGAGCTCCGAGCAGTACTTC. Translating it yields CSATPGPLSSEQYF.

This chain uses TRBV9 with TRBJ1-1; D not certain. Looked up from germline, CDR1 is SGDLS and CDR2 is YYNGEE. This CDR3 is built from 11 residues. Trimming removed 4 bases from V and 3 bases from J, with 4 bases in between. CDR3 amino acids: CASSSDTEAFF. Here the CDR3 DNA reads TGTGCCAGCAGCTCAGACACTGAAGCTTTCTTT.

This clone has a handful of counts. This chain connects TRBV6-6 to TRBJ1-2; maybe TRBD1 (6 bases). Germline CDR1 and CDR2: MNHNY and SVGAGI (reference sequence). V was cut by 7 bases and J by 8 bases, with 26 bases left in between. The CDR3 consists of 16 residues. The CDR3 DNA sequence: TGTGCCAGCAAGGAGCTTGCGGGGGCGAGTTCGGGCGGCTACACCTTC. This gives the protein CASKELAGASSGGYTF.

Only a few counts were recorded for this clone. V is TRBV6-5 and J is TRBJ2-7; D may be TRBD1 or TRBD2 (6 bases each). The CDR3 is 15 amino acids. Looked up from germline, CDR1 is MNHEY and CDR2 is SVGAGI. The germline V and J ends were trimmed by 4 bases and 3 bases, with 16 bases remaining between them. As DNA, the CDR3 is TGTGCCAGCAGTTTAGGGGGGACCGGCCGCTACGAGCAGTACTTC. It specifies CASSLGGTGRYEQYF.

V gene TRBV5-1 combines with J gene TRBJ2-7; either TRBD1 or TRBD2 may supply D (7 bases each). The CDR3 is 14 amino acids. Germline V gene lookup returns CDR1 SGHRS and CDR2 YFSETQ. V lost 4 bases, J lost 3 bases, and 14 bases lay in between. CDR3 sequence reads: CASSLTGEGYEQYF. The CDR3 nucleotides are TGCGCCAGCAGCCTTACAGGGGAGGGCTACGAGCAGTACTTC.

This clone was counted only a few times. V is TRBV2 and J is TRBJ2-1; 9 bases agree with TRBD2. Trimming at V came to 4 bases and at J to 7 bases, leaving 11 bases not matched to a gene. The CDR3 runs 16 residues. Per germline, CDR1 SNHLY and CDR2 FYNNEI. The CDR3 DNA is TGTGCCAGCAGTGGGAACCTAGCGGGATGGGGGAATGAGCAGTTCTTC. Its translation is CASSGNLAGWGNEQFF.

The table lists this clone with a count of one. The V and J genes are TRBV10-3 and TRBJ1-1; 9 positions agree with TRBD1. In germline, CDR1 is ENHRY, CDR2 SYGVKD. V lost 8 bases to trimming and J lost 4 bases; unmatched junction nucleotides: 5. This CDR3 contains 13 residues. Here the CDR3 reads CAICGQGFTEAFF. In DNA form, the CDR3 reads TGTGCCATCTGTGGACAGGGGTTCACTGAAGCTTTCTTT.